A selection of T cell receptor beta chains follows, all from one sample in a study of T-cell memory formation after mild COVID-19. TCRdb fed the 5' RACE reads into MiXCR, producing one record per CDR3 protein. This sample has over 350,000 distinct CDR3 sequences, with 15% to 20% found just once. Input material: PBMCs or a T cell subset sorted from them (not recorded which). These receptors were taken from a man younger than 35 who had mild COVID-19 (a few samples of this study predate the infection). Cell type and time point are not known. The CDR3 runs from the conserved cysteine through the conserved F or W. Each record gives: D gene, clone size, CDR3 length, V gene, J gene, CDR3 DNA, CDR3 protein. D genes are given only for firm matches. Clone size is not always given. Where it is, it says once, few, many or a class for expanded clones.

NA	NA	15	TRBV5-6	TRBJ2-1	TGTGCCAGCAGCTTGGCCATAGTCACCTACAATGAGCAGTTCTTC	CASSLAIVTYNEQFF
NA	few	15	TRBV7-2	TRBJ1-6	TGTGCCAGCAGGCTTACCGAGACAGATAATTCACCCCTCCACTTT	CASRLTETDNSPLHF
NA	few	18	TRBV7-8	TRBJ2-2	TGTGCCAGCAGCTTAGAATTCGGAGCCGGTAACGGAGCCGGGGAGCTGTTTTTT	CASSLEFGAGNGAGELFF
TRBD2	few	18	TRBV9	TRBJ2-3	TGTGCCAGCAGCCCACGACTAGCGGGGGGGCCTTCGGCAGATACGCAGTATTTT	CASSPRLAGGPSADTQYF
NA	few	18	TRBV4-2	TRBJ1-6	TGTGCCAGCAGCCCCGACTGGGACGTCAGAAGGAATAATTCACCCCTCCACTTT	CASSPDWDVRRNNSPLHF
TRBD1	NA	16	TRBV7-9	TRBJ1-1	TGTGCCAGCAGCACCGACAGGGGGCAAGAGAACACTGAAGCTTTCTTT	CASSTDRGQENTEAFF
NA	few	14	TRBV9	TRBJ2-3	TGTGCCAGCAGCGTAGTCGAGTTGGCAGATACGCAGTATTTT	CASSVVELADTQYF
NA	NA	14	TRBV5-1	TRBJ2-5	TGCGCCAGCAGCCCCAGGACCCCCAGAGAGACCCAGTACTTC	CASSPRTPRETQYF
TRBD1	NA	14	TRBV27	TRBJ2-7	TGTGCCAGCTCAACCCGACAGGGACCCTACGAGCAGTACTTC	CASSTRQGPYEQYF
TRBD1	NA	13	TRBV20-1	TRBJ1-4	TGCAGTGCAGGGGGCTCGTGGAGTGAAAAACTGTTTTTT	CSAGGSWSEKLFF
TRBD2	NA	14	TRBV7-2	TRBJ2-1	TGTGCCAGCAGCCGGAGCGGGGGCCCCTTGGAGCAGTTCTTC	CASSRSGGPLEQFF
NA	NA	15	TRBV10-3	TRBJ1-5	TGTGCCATCAGTGAGCGTTCGGGAGCTCATCAGCCCCAGCATTTT	CAISERSGAHQPQHF
NA	NA	16	TRBV20-1	TRBJ2-1	TGCAGTGCTAGAGATCCGGGACCCAGCGGCCACAATGAGCAGTTCTTC	CSARDPGPSGHNEQFF
TRBD1	NA	16	TRBV4-3	TRBJ2-5	TGCGCCAGCAGCCTCTCCGGGACAGCAGCAAAAGAGACCCAGTACTTC	CASSLSGTAAKETQYF
NA	NA	14	TRBV7-9	TRBJ2-5	TGTGCCAGCAGCTTATTGGCAGTACACGAGACCCAGTACTTC	CASSLLAVHETQYF
NA	once	14	TRBV20-1	TRBJ2-7	TGCAGTGCTCACCGTACAGACCTACACTACGAGCAGTACTTC	CSAHRTDLHYEQYF
NA	many	12	TRBV29-1	TRBJ2-2	TGCAGCGTGGAGGTGACAGCCGGGGAGCTGTTTTTT	CSVEVTAGELFF
TRBD2	few	17	TRBV5-4	TRBJ2-2	TGTGCCAGCAGCCCCCCAAGTCGCGGGAGGAACACCGGGGAGCTGTTTTTT	CASSPPSRGRNTGELFF
TRBD1	NA	13	TRBV20-1	TRBJ2-7	TGCAGTGGTTGGACAGGGGGCAAGTACGAGCAGTACTTC	CSGWTGGKYEQYF
TRBD1	many	21	TRBV25-1	TRBJ2-6	TGTGCCAGCAGTGGAGACCGCTTTGGACAGGGAACGGTCTCTGGGGCCAACGTCCTGACTTTC	CASSGDRFGQGTVSGANVLTF
TRBD1	few	14	TRBV4-1	TRBJ2-2	TGCGCCAGCAGCCAGAAACAGGGGTCCGGGGAGCTGTTTTTT	CASSQKQGSGELFF
TRBD1	few	14	TRBV7-9	TRBJ2-7	TGTGCCAGCAGCCCCGGGACAGGGTTCAACGAGCAGTACTTC	CASSPGTGFNEQYF
NA	NA	15	TRBV6-4	TRBJ2-5	TGTGCCAGCAGTGACACCGCAGGGGCCGCGAAGACCCAGTACTTC	CASSDTAGAAKTQYF
NA	NA	13	TRBV12-3/TRBV12-4	TRBJ2-5	TGTGCCAGCAGTTTAAATGGACAGACGGCCCAGTACTTC	CASSLNGQTAQYF
TRBD1	NA	16	TRBV20-1	TRBJ2-7	TGCAGTGCTAGAGATCCGAGGACAGGGGGAACCTACGAGCAGTACTTC	CSARDPRTGGTYEQYF
TRBD2	few	14	TRBV30	TRBJ2-4	TGTGCCCTTTATGTAGCGGGGGGCAAAAACATTCAGTACTTC	CALYVAGGKNIQYF
NA	NA	12	TRBV7-9	TRBJ1-5	TGTGCCAGCAGCTTACCCTTGGGGCCCCAGCATTTT	CASSLPLGPQHF
NA	few	15	TRBV7-2	TRBJ2-1	TGTGCCAGCAGCTTAACGGCGAGCTCCTACAATGAGCAGTTCTTC	CASSLTASSYNEQFF
NA	NA	16	TRBV4-3	TRBJ2-3	TGCGCCAGCAGCCAAGATTTGAGCCGTGGATCAGATACGCAGTATTTT	CASSQDLSRGSDTQYF
NA	NA	13	TRBV25-1	TRBJ1-4	TGTGCCAGCAGTGAGGGACACCAAGGAAAACTGTTTTTT	CASSEGHQGKLFF
NA	NA	14	TRBV7-3	TRBJ2-1	TGTGCCAGCAGCTTAGGGCTCCTAGGGGATGAGCAGTTCTTC	CASSLGLLGDEQFF
NA	few	13	TRBV15	TRBJ2-7	TGTGCCACCAGCAGAGATAGGGTCTACGAGCAGTACTTC	CATSRDRVYEQYF
NA	NA	13	TRBV4-1	TRBJ1-1	TGCGCCAGCAGCCAACTCCAGGCAACTGAAGCTTTCTTT	CASSQLQATEAFF
NA	NA	13	TRBV19	TRBJ1-1	TGTGCCAGTACCGTGGGCGCGGGCACTGAAGCTTTCTTT	CASTVGAGTEAFF
TRBD1	NA	19	TRBV7-9	TRBJ1-1	TGTGCCAGCAGCTACCGGGACAGGGGGCTATTTATATTGGACACTGAAGCTTTCTTT	CASSYRDRGLFILDTEAFF
NA	few	13	TRBV4-1	TRBJ2-3	TGCGCCAGCAGTCACCAGGCCGGGGATACGCAGTATTTT	CASSHQAGDTQYF
TRBD1	NA	15	TRBV5-1	TRBJ1-1	TGCGCCAGCAGCTTGGAACATCCGGGACAGGGTGAAGCTTTCTTT	CASSLEHPGQGEAFF
NA	few	12	TRBV18	TRBJ1-1	TGTGCCAGCTCACTCGCGGAAAATGAAGCTTTCTTT	CASSLAENEAFF
TRBD1	few	18	TRBV7-8	TRBJ2-1	TGTGCCAGCAGCCCTGGGAGCTCCGGGACAGAAGGAAGCAATGAGCAGTTCTTC	CASSPGSSGTEGSNEQFF
NA	NA	14	TRBV27	TRBJ2-2	TGTGCCAGCAGTTTAGTCACTCACACCGGGGAGCTGTTTTTT	CASSLVTHTGELFF
NA	NA	14	TRBV27	TRBJ2-7	TGTGCCAGCAGTTTATCGCTCTCGGTTACACAGCAGTACTTC	CASSLSLSVTQQYF
TRBD1	few	15	TRBV3-1	TRBJ2-1	TGTGCCAGCAGCCAAGGAGGGGGCTCCCACAATGAGCAGTTCTTC	CASSQGGGSHNEQFF
NA	few	11	TRBV10-3	TRBJ2-7	TGTGCCGCCCGGTGGCAAGACGAGCAGTACTTC	CAARWQDEQYF
TRBD1	NA	13	TRBV7-4	TRBJ2-3	TGTGCCAGCTGGTACGCAGGGACAGATACGCAGGAGTTT	CASWYAGTDTQEF
NA	few	13	TRBV20-1	TRBJ2-5	TGCAGTGCTAGAAGCGGACCCCAAGAGACCCAGTACTTC	CSARSGPQETQYF
NA	NA	14	TRBV6-6	TRBJ2-2	TGTGCCAGCAGCTACCACGCAGGGGCCGGGGAGCTGTTTTTT	CASSYHAGAGELFF
NA	NA	13	TRBV29-1	TRBJ1-2	TGCAGCGTCCACAACTGGGGACTGGGGGGCTACACCTTC	CSVHNWGLGGYTF
NA	NA	15	TRBV12-3/TRBV12-4	TRBJ2-1	TGTGCCAGCGCTTCGCTAGGGGGACCCTACAATGAGCAGTTCTTC	CASASLGGPYNEQFF
NA	NA	14	TRBV20-1	TRBJ1-4	TGCAGTGCCGCCCCGCCCGGGGAATTTGGAAAACTGTTTTTT	CSAAPPGEFGKLFF
NA	few	13	TRBV5-1	TRBJ2-2	TGCGCCAGCAGCTTGCTGGGTAACGGGGAGCTGTTTTTT	CASSLLGNGELFF